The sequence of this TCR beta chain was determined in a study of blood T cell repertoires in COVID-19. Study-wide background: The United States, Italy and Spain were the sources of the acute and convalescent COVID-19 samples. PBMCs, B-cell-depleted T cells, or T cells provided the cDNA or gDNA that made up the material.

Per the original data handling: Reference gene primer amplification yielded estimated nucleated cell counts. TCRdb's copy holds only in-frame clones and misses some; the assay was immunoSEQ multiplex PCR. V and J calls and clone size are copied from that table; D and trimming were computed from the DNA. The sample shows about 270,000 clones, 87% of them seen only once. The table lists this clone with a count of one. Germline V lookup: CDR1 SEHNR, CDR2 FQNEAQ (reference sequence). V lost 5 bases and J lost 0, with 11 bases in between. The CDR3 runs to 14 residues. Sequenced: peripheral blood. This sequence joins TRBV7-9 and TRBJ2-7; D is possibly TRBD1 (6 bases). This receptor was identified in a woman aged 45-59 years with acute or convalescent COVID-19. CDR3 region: CASSPGQNSYEQYF. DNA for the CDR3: TGTGCCAGCAGCCCAGGACAGAACTCCTACGAGCAGTACTTC.